The 11 T cell receptor beta chains in this list originate from one sample, sequenced in a study of cytomegalovirus exposure and HLA in healthy donors. PCR primers comprised 60 Vbeta and 13 Jbeta primers. The protocol was immunoSEQ multiplex PCR, while the TCRdb copy is restricted to in-frame clones and leaves out a portion. This table holds 120,000 to 150,000 clones. Sample: PBMCs. Receptors originate from a man aged 35 to 55 in good health and CMV-seronegative.

The chain is built from TRBV4-3 and TRBJ2-1; 8 bases match TRBD2. The CDR3 spans 16 residues. CDR1 is LGHNA, CDR2 YSLEER, per germline. The ends lost 5 bases at V and 1 base at J; junction bases unmatched: 7. CDR3 nucleotides: TGCGCCAGCAGCTCCCAGAGCGGGGGATCCTACAATGAGCAGTTCTTC. It specifies CASSSQSGGSYNEQFF.

The chain combines TRBV11-2 with TRBJ1-3; D is perhaps TRBD1 (6 bases). This CDR3 region has 15 residues. V gave up 0 bases and J gave up 4 bases, with 10 bases separating them. Germline V lookup: CDR1 SGHAT, CDR2 FQNNGV. In nucleotides, the CDR3 is TGTGCCAGCAGCTTAGAGGGGGCGTCGGGAAACACCATATATTTT. This translates into CASSLEGASGNTIYF.

The chain uses TRBV9 and TRBJ2-3; 7 nucleotides line up with TRBD2. Trimming removed 0 bases from V and 3 bases from J; junction bases left unmatched: 7. CDR1 SGDLS and CDR2 YYNGEE come from the germline V gene. This CDR3 contains 16 residues. In DNA, the CDR3 is TGTGCCAGCAGCGTAGCCCCGGGACTACAGACAGATACGCAGTATTTT. Translating gives CASSVAPGLQTDTQYF.

The chain combines TRBV9 with TRBJ2-5; 8 positions match TRBD2. Per the germline V gene, CDR1 is SGDLS and CDR2 is YYNGEE. J gave up 5 bases and V 1 base, and 4 bases lay outside the gene matches. This CDR3 spans 14 amino acids. CDR3 bases: TGTGCCAGCAGCGTAACGGGGGGGCCGGAGACCCAGTACTTC. Residues: CASSVTGGPETQYF. Together with reference TRBV9 and TRBJ2-5, the CDR3 gives the full variable domain: DSGVTQTPKHLITATGQRVTLRCSPRSGDLSVYWYQQSLDQGLQFLIQYYNGEERAKGNILERFSAQQFPDLHSELNLSSLELGDSALYFCASSVTGGPETQYFGPGTRLLVL.

The J gene is TRBJ1-2, the V gene TRBV5-1, with 10 bases matching TRBD1. From germline, CDR1 is SGHRS and CDR2 YFSETQ. Trimming removed 4 bases from V and 5 bases from J; junction bases left unmatched: 5. The CDR3 runs to 14 residues. CDR3 protein: CASSEGQGKYGYTF. The CDR3 DNA is TGCGCCAGCAGCGAGGGACAGGGGAAATATGGCTACACCTTC.

V is TRBV6-6 and J is TRBJ2-2; 10 positions agree with TRBD1. This CDR3 has 15 residues. Unmatched junction bases numbered 4, after V lost 6 bases and J lost 3 bases. CDR1 and CDR2 from the germline V gene are MNHNY and SVGAGI (reference sequence). In DNA form, the CDR3 reads TGTGCCAGCAGGACAGGGGGCACGTACACCGGGGAGCTGTTTTTT. Translation: CASRTGGTYTGELFF.

J is TRBJ1-1 and V is TRBV7-7; D call uncertain. Germline V lookup: CDR1 SSHAT, CDR2 FNYEAQ (reference sequence). V dropped 3 bases and J dropped 4 bases, with 9 bases sitting between them. This CDR3 spans 13 amino acids. The CDR3 coding sequence is TGTGCCAGCAGCTTCAGTACGGGCACTGAAGCTTTCTTT. It specifies CASSFSTGTEAFF.

The CDR3 DNA is TGTGCCAGCAGCCAAGATCATAACAGCTACACCGGGGAGCTGTTTTTT. Translated, it gives CASSQDHNSYTGELFF. The chain carries TRBV14 and TRBJ2-2; D call uncertain. The CDR3 has 16 residues. V was cut by 0 bases and J by 3 bases, with 11 bases left in between. From germline, CDR1 is SGHDN and CDR2 FVKESK.

V usage is TRBV11-2 and J usage is TRBJ2-3, with a possible D match to TRBD2 (5 bases). The CDR3 loop spans 16 amino acids. Germline-derived CDR1 and CDR2 are SGHAT and FQNNGV. Trimming pared 2 bases from V and 1 base from J, leaving 13 bases between. In DNA, the CDR3 is TGTGCCAGCAGCTTATTATCCCCCGGGGGCACAGATACGCAGTATTTT. Translating it yields CASSLLSPGGTDTQYF.

The chain uses TRBV6-5 and TRBJ1-2, with TRBD1 matching 7 bases. The CDR3 has 15 residues. The germline V gene has CDR1 MNHEY and CDR2 SVGAGI. The trim removed 6 bases at V and 5 bases at J, leaving 12 bases unmatched. This CDR3 reads CASRPSGGQLYGYTF. In DNA, the CDR3 is TGTGCCAGCAGACCCTCCGGGGGACAGTTATATGGCTACACCTTC.

This rearrangement joins TRBV9 to TRBJ2-7; unclear D gene. Trimming shortened V by 0 bases and J by 3 bases, and 13 bases separated the two germline ends. CDR1 is SGDLS, CDR2 YYNGEE, per germline. The CDR3 has 15 amino acids. CDR3 residues: CASSVGPDGDYEQYF. The CDR3 coding sequence is TGTGCCAGCAGCGTAGGACCCGATGGAGACTACGAGCAGTACTTC.